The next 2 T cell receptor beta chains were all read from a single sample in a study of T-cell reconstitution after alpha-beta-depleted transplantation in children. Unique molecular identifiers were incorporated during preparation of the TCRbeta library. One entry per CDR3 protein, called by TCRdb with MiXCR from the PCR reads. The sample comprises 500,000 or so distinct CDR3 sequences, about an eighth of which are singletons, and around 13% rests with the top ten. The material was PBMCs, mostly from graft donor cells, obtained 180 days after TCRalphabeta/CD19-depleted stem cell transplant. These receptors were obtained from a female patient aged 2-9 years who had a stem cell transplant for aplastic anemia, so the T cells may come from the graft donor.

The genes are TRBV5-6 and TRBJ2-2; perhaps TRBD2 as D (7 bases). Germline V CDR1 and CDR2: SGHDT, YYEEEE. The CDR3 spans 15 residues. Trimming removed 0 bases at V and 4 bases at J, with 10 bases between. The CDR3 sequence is CASSLGAGATGELFF. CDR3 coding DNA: TGTGCCAGCAGCTTGGGCGCGGGGGCCACCGGGGAGCTGTTTTTT.

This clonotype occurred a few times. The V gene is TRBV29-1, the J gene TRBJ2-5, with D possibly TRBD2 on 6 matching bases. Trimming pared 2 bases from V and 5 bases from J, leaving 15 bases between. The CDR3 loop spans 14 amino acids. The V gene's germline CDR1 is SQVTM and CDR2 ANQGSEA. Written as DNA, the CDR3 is TGCAGCGTTGAAATACCGGGACTTTGGGAGACCCAGTACTTC. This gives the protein CSVEIPGLWETQYF.